These 26 T cell receptor beta chains originate from one sample sequenced in a study of regulatory T cells in long-lasting Graves disease. To make TCR beta libraries, researchers used iRepertoire HTBI primers and Arm-PCR of CDR3 regions. One entry per CDR3 protein results from TCRdb running MiXCR on the multiplex PCR reads. This sample carries 360,000 or so distinct CDR3 sequences, approximately 10% of them seen once, and the ten largest clones take approximately 20%. As for time point: newly diagnosed GD, antithyroid drugs for less than 3 months. RNA isolated from PBMCs was used to make the TCR library. Separately, the same data were catalogued under a study of T cells in Graves' hyperthyroidism and ophthalmopathy.

This material consisted of peripheral blood mononuclear cells (PBMCs), taken at new diagnosis, from a patient treated with antithyroid drugs. These TCRs come from a woman under 30 with Graves disease.

The chain carries TRBV12-3 or TRBV12-4 and TRBJ1-5, with D maybe TRBD1 (5 bases). The CDR3 covers 20 residues. V was shortened by 0 bases and J by 0 bases, with 21 bases between the two germline ends. CDR3 in amino acids: CASSLARWQGGGYSNQPQHF. The CDR3, as DNA: TGTGCCAGCAGTTTAGCGCGTTGGCAGGGAGGAGGCTATAGCAATCAGCCCCAGCATTTT.

Only a few counts were recorded for this clonotype. J is TRBJ2-2 and V is TRBV20-1, with 10 bases fitting TRBD2. Germline V CDR1 and CDR2: DFQATT, SNEGSKA (reference sequence). The CDR3 contains 18 residues. Trimming removed 6 bases from V and 4 bases from J; junction bases left unmatched: 17. CDR3 region: CSAQSGSGRARVTGELFF. CDR3 coding DNA: TGCAGTGCCCAATCGGGCAGCGGGAGGGCCCGGGTCACCGGGGAGCTGTTTTTT.

This clonotype was detected a few times. V usage is TRBV29-1 and J usage is TRBJ1-1; D not resolved. Trimming removed 4 bases from V and 2 bases from J, with 8 bases in between. Germline V CDR1 and CDR2: SQVTM, ANQGSEA. This CDR3 is built from 12 residues. The CDR3 region has the DNA TGCAGCGTTGTAGTATTTAACACTGAAGCTTTCTTT. Translated: CSVVVFNTEAFF.

This clonotype came up many times. V and J are TRBV28 and TRBJ1-1; D uncertain. V was pared by 5 bases and J by 2 bases, with 9 bases between. Germline assignment: CDR1 MDHEN and CDR2 SYDVKM. CDR3 length equals 13 residues. CDR3 nucleotides: TGTGCCAGCAGTACAGCACTAAACACTGAAGCTTTCTTT. Amino acid sequence: CASSTALNTEAFF.

This clonotype was counted many times. The V call is TRBV20-1, the J call TRBJ2-7; D not resolved. The CDR3 is made up of 13 amino acids. Looked up from germline, CDR1 is DFQATT and CDR2 is SNEGSKA (reference sequence). V was trimmed by 4 bases and J by 0 bases, leaving 10 bases between them. CDR3 DNA sequence: TGCAGTGCTAACGGCGGATACTCCTACGAGCAGTACTTC. Encoded protein: CSANGGYSYEQYF.

This chain links TRBV27 with TRBJ2-1; no reliable D call. Germline V CDR1 and CDR2: MNHEY, SMNVEV (reference sequence). The CDR3 runs 16 residues. V was trimmed by 5 bases and J by 3 bases, leaving 17 bases between them. DNA for the CDR3: TGTGCCAGCAGTCCACTGATAGGCTCAATCTACAATGAGCAGTTCTTC. Translated: CASSPLIGSIYNEQFF.

This clonotype was found many times. The rearrangement links TRBV20-1 to TRBJ2-5; D may be TRBD2 (6 bases). Germline V gene data show CDR1 as DFQATT and CDR2 as SNEGSKA (reference sequence). This CDR3 is 13 amino acids long. Trimming stripped 6 bases from V and 0 bases from J, with 11 bases between. The CDR3 bases are TGCAGTGCCTCGAGCGGGTACCAAGAGACCCAGTACTTC. Amino acid sequence: CSASSGYQETQYF.

This chain links TRBV20-1 with TRBJ2-1, with 8 bases aligning to TRBD2. This CDR3 is built from 12 residues. Trimming took 3 bases from V and 10 from J; bases not matched to a gene: 5. The germline CDR1 and CDR2 sequences are DFQATT and SNEGSKA (reference sequence). In DNA, the CDR3 is TGCAGTGCTAGCGGGGGGGCATGGGAGCAGTTCTTC. Encoded protein: CSASGGAWEQFF.

This sequence joins TRBV11-2 and TRBJ2-7, with D possibly being TRBD1 (6 bases). Germline CDR1 is SGHAT and CDR2 is FQNNGV. Trimming cost V 1 base and J 1 base, with 8 bases left between them. This CDR3 has 14 amino acids. CDR3 sequence: CASSLAQGSYEQYV. The CDR3 DNA reads as TGTGCCAGCAGCTTAGCGCAGGGGTCCTACGAGCAGTACGTC.

This clonotype turned up a few times. The V call is TRBV6-5, the J call TRBJ2-1, with 15 bases lining up with TRBD2. With 4 bases clipped from V and 13 bases from J, the junction kept 14 bases outside the gene matches. This CDR3 contains 17 residues. The germline V gene encodes CDR1 MNHEY and CDR2 SVGAGI. CDR3 nucleotides: TGTGCCAGCAGTTTCCGCGGACTAGCGGGAGGGCCCGAACGCCAGTTCTTC. This sequence encodes CASSFRGLAGGPERQFF.

This clonotype showed up many times. The gene calls are TRBV6-9 and TRBJ2-1; D may correspond to TRBD1 or TRBD2 (5 bases each). Trimming removed 3 bases at V and 3 bases at J, with 21 bases between. This CDR3 has 18 residues. Germline lookup yields CDR1 MNHGY and CDR2 SVAAGI. CDR3 in DNA: TGTGCCAGCAGTTACTCCTCAGGGCGGGTAGTTTACTACAATGAGCAGTTCTTC. Protein: CASSYSSGRVVYYNEQFF.

The sample holds a few counts of this clonotype. The rearrangement joins TRBV20-1 to TRBJ2-7, with D possibly matching TRBD2 (6 bases). Per germline, CDR1 DFQATT and CDR2 SNEGSKA (reference sequence). Trimming pared 3 bases from V and 4 bases from J, leaving 19 bases between. The CDR3 length is 15 residues. CDR3: CSARVRDWVQYEQYF. DNA of the CDR3: TGCAGTGCTAGGGTGAGGGACTGGGTACAGTACGAGCAGTACTTC.

This clonotype appeared a few times. V gene TRBV28 combines with J gene TRBJ2-5, with a possible D match to TRBD1 (6 bases). Germline CDR1 and CDR2: MDHEN and SYDVKM. Between the trimmed V and J ends, which lost 4 bases and 10 bases, there was a span of 16 bases. The CDR3 has 13 amino acids. The CDR3 DNA is TGTGCCAGCAGTTACCCCCAGGGGTTGGGCCAGTACTTC. Protein sequence: CASSYPQGLGQYF.

This clonotype was picked up many times. Here the CDR3 reads CASRYQSTDTQYF. In DNA form, the CDR3 reads TGTGCCAGCAGGTACCAGAGCACAGATACGCAGTATTTT. The chain joins TRBV12-3 or TRBV12-4 to TRBJ2-3, with D unclear. The CDR3 covers 13 residues. V lost 6 bases to trimming and J lost 0 bases, with 7 bases between them.

This clonotype has only a few counts. The J gene is TRBJ2-7, the V gene TRBV29-1; D not certain. Germline loops: CDR1 SQVTM, CDR2 ANQGSEA. Deletions cut 2 bases from V and 5 bases from J, with 7 bases between. The CDR3 extends over 11 amino acids. The CDR3, as DNA: TGCAGCGTTGAACGGTCGGACGAGCAGTACTTC. This codes for CSVERSDEQYF.

V usage is TRBV24-1 and J usage is TRBJ2-1, with 9 bases that match TRBD2. This CDR3 has 16 amino acids. After removal of 3 bases from V and 8 bases from J, the junction contained 10 bases not matched to a gene. Germline values: CDR1 KGHDR, CDR2 SFDVKD. The CDR3 sequence: CATSDSLPAGGHEQFF. In nucleotides, the CDR3 is TGTGCCACCAGTGATAGTCTCCCCGCGGGAGGGCATGAGCAGTTCTTC.

This rearrangement joins TRBV27 to TRBJ2-1; D is uncertain. Germline assignment: CDR1 MNHEY and CDR2 SMNVEV (reference sequence). Trimming took off 2 bases at V and 4 bases at J, with 15 bases between the two ends. The CDR3 has 16 amino acids. Here the CDR3 DNA reads TGTGCCAGCAGTTTAGTGGGCTCTGCGAGGTACAATGAGCAGTTCTTC. Amino acid sequence: CASSLVGSARYNEQFF.

This clonotype was seen repeatedly, ten times or more. V is TRBV25-1 and J is TRBJ1-1, with 7 bases lining up with TRBD1. The germline V gene has CDR1 MGHDK and CDR2 SYGVNS. This CDR3 has 15 residues. The V segment lost 2 bases and the J segment 4 bases; nucleotides outside the gene matches: 7. The CDR3 region has the DNA TGTGCCAGCAGTGAACCAGGGGACAGTGGCACTGAAGCTTTCTTT. Translation: CASSEPGDSGTEAFF.

The sample holds many counts of this clonotype. The rearrangement uses TRBV7-2 and TRBJ2-1; 7 bases are shared with TRBD1. CDR1 is SGHTA, CDR2 FQGNSA, per germline. The trim removed 1 base at V and 9 bases at J, leaving 15 bases unmatched. The length of the CDR3 is 17 residues. CDR3 in DNA: TGTGCCAGCAGCTTAGGGCCGGGACAGTTGGACCTTAGTGAGCAGTTCTTC. Encoded protein: CASSLGPGQLDLSEQFF.

A remark on this clonotype: It may be a read error: a sequence one base away is much more abundant. This sequence joins TRBV28 and TRBJ2-2, with 7 bases fitting TRBD2. The CDR3 is made up of 12 amino acids. Germline CDR1 MDHEN, CDR2 SYDVKM. The DNA of the CDR3 is TGTGCCAGCAGTTTTTGGGGGGGGGGGCTGTTTTTT. It codes for CASSFWGGGLFF.

Concerning this clonotype: A single base separates this from a much larger clone, so it may be a read error. The V and J genes are TRBV30 and TRBJ1-2; weak D call: TRBD1 (5 bases). This CDR3 has 11 residues. CDR1 GTSNPN and CDR2 SVGIG come from the germline V gene (reference sequence). The germline V and J ends were trimmed by 7 bases and 7 bases, with 13 bases remaining between them. The CDR3 DNA is TGTGCCTTCCTAGGGGTCTCTGGCTACACCTTC. This sequence encodes CAFLGVSGYTF.

This clonotype was detected ten times or more. The chain links TRBV15 to TRBJ1-1, with D possibly TRBD1 on 6 matching bases. This CDR3 contains 17 residues. Per the germline V gene, CDR1 is LNHNV and CDR2 is YYDKDF (reference sequence). Between the trimmed V and J ends, which lost 3 bases and 0 bases, there was a span of 17 bases. The CDR3 coding sequence is TGTGCCACCAGCAGGTCCACAGGGTGGGGAATGAACACTGAAGCTTTCTTT. Translation gives CATSRSTGWGMNTEAFF.

The chain uses TRBV15 and TRBJ1-3; a possible D gene is TRBD1 (6 bases). This CDR3 is built from 18 residues. V dropped 2 bases and J dropped 0 bases, with 17 bases sitting between them. From germline, CDR1 is LNHNV and CDR2 YYDKDF (reference sequence). This chain's CDR3 is CATSRRPGGPSSGNTIYF. For the CDR3, the DNA is TGTGCCACCAGCAGACGTCCTGGGGGGCCTAGCTCTGGAAACACCATATATTTT.

This clonotype occurred many times. The genes are TRBV7-2 and TRBJ2-1; TRBD2 might be the D (6 bases). Germline V gene sequence: CDR1 SGHTA, CDR2 FQGNSA. Trimming cost V 2 bases and J 6 bases, with 14 bases left between them. The CDR3 consists of 15 residues. DNA of the CDR3: TGTGCCAGCAGCTTATTGGGGGGAAACTCCAATGAGCAGTTCTTC. This translates into CASSLLGGNSNEQFF.

This clonotype has only a few counts. V and J are TRBV5-1 and TRBJ2-5, with 7 bases identical to TRBD2. The V gene's germline CDR1 is SGHRS and CDR2 YFSETQ. J was trimmed by 5 bases and V by 7 bases; bases with no gene match: 14. This CDR3 is 15 amino acids long. The CDR3 protein is CASSGGNNGMETQYF. The CDR3 DNA sequence: TGCGCCAGCTCCGGGGGGAATAACGGGATGGAGACCCAGTACTTC.

There are a few counts of this clonotype. This chain uses TRBV6-2 or TRBV6-3 with TRBJ2-2, with D perhaps matching TRBD1 (6 bases). CDR1 is MNHEY and CDR2 is SVGEGT in the germline V gene. CDR3 length: 18 residues. Trimming left V 4 bases short and J 0 bases short, with 18 bases between. The CDR3 sequence: CASSLGQLSSANTGELFF. CDR3 nucleotides: TGTGCCAGCAGTTTAGGACAGCTCTCATCCGCGAACACCGGGGAGCTGTTTTTT.